These T cell receptor beta chains were read from a single sample in a study of blood T cells in healthy people across ages. TCRdb fed the 5' RACE reads into MiXCR, producing one record per CDR3 protein. The repertoire holds 550,000 to 600,000 distinct CDR3 sequences, with 25% to 30% as singletons. The sample taken for sequencing was blood. These receptors originate from a woman aged 70-85 years in good health. Both conserved end residues are trimmed from each CDR3. The order of the fields is J gene, D gene, V gene, clone size, CDR3 protein. D genes are given only for firm matches. Where a row states a size, it is once, few, many or the class of an expanded clone; other rows omit it.

TRBJ2-5 | NA | TRBV6-2/TRBV6-3 | NA | AIKRGGRSYQQY
TRBJ2-5 | TRBD2 | TRBV20-1 | NA | SARDWGGETQY
TRBJ1-6 | TRBD1 | TRBV7-9 | few | ASSWDRDNSPLH
TRBJ2-3 | TRBD2 | TRBV12-3/TRBV12-4 | few | ASSPTSGGADTQY
TRBJ1-5 | NA | TRBV20-1 | few | SARNSNQPQH
TRBJ1-2 | TRBD1 | TRBV27 | NA | ASSPLGTADVYGYT
TRBJ1-2 | TRBD1 | TRBV29-1 | NA | SVSLPDRDYGYT
TRBJ2-7 | NA | TRBV15 | few | ATSKGLDYEQY
TRBJ2-1 | NA | TRBV15 | few | ATSLPWGEQF
TRBJ2-6 | TRBD1 | TRBV12-5 | NA | ASGQGQVSGANVLT
TRBJ1-4 | TRBD1 | TRBV20-1 | NA | SASGTGEEEKLF
TRBJ1-2 | TRBD1 | TRBV28 | NA | AATGVRGGYT
TRBJ1-6 | NA | TRBV4-3 | NA | ASSQEVGPNSPLH
TRBJ2-4 | NA | TRBV30 | NA | AWSVRENIQY
TRBJ2-1 | NA | TRBV20-1 | NA | SARDASRGYSYNEQF
TRBJ2-1 | NA | TRBV20-1 | NA | SALGLGTGEQF
TRBJ2-5 | NA | TRBV5-1 | few | ASSLDRARIQY
TRBJ2-3 | NA | TRBV7-2 | few | ASSLDMGADTQY
TRBJ2-5 | TRBD2 | TRBV20-1 | many | SAPLAGAGETQY
TRBJ2-3 | TRBD2 | TRBV10-3 | NA | AISPSGGTDTQY
TRBJ1-4 | NA | TRBV12-3/TRBV12-4 | NA | ASSLRGTEKLF
TRBJ1-1 | TRBD1 | TRBV6-2/TRBV6-3 | NA | ASSTGQLRDEAF
TRBJ1-1 | NA | TRBV5-5 | few | ASSLAVAETEAF
TRBJ2-1 | TRBD2 | TRBV20-1 | few | SAQKERGARRNEQF
TRBJ1-4 | TRBD1 | TRBV20-1 | NA | SATGTGKNEKLF
TRBJ2-7 | NA | TRBV5-6 | NA | ASSLGDGYYEQY
TRBJ2-1 | NA | TRBV6-6 | few | ASTSTASSYNEQF
TRBJ1-2 | NA | TRBV29-1 | few | SVFRTENYGYT
TRBJ1-2 | TRBD1 | TRBV6-5 | few | ASSSTGEFGYT
TRBJ2-3 | TRBD2 | TRBV12-3/TRBV12-4 | few | ASRSYGGAVADTQY
TRBJ2-1 | TRBD2 | TRBV5-1 | many | ASSPAGGTYNEQF
TRBJ1-2 | NA | TRBV29-1 | NA | SVGNPGTGGYT
TRBJ2-7 | TRBD2 | TRBV20-1 | NA | SARATSGLPYEQY
TRBJ1-4 | NA | TRBV20-1 | NA | SARDLGGLGKLF
TRBJ2-7 | NA | TRBV27 | NA | ASSFFGGYEQY
TRBJ2-3 | NA | TRBV7-9 | few | ASSLGDPGTQY
TRBJ2-3 | NA | TRBV14 | NA | ASSQEGALLVSDTQY
TRBJ1-2 | NA | TRBV27 | few | ASSTYPVAYGYT
TRBJ2-3 | NA | TRBV4-1 | once | ASSQLEDTSTDTQY
TRBJ2-1 | NA | TRBV7-3 | NA | ASSSSGGGTNEQF
TRBJ1-4 | NA | TRBV20-1 | NA | SATSDGNEKLF
TRBJ2-1 | TRBD2 | TRBV14 | NA | ASSPAGGSSYNEQF
TRBJ2-3 | NA | TRBV20-1 | few | SATRTAPFTQY
TRBJ1-2 | NA | TRBV30 | few | AWSYRTSYT
TRBJ1-4 | NA | TRBV4-2 | NA | ASSQPGQEKLF
TRBJ2-7 | TRBD1 | TRBV3-1 | NA | ASSETAGTVPTRQY
TRBJ2-7 | TRBD1 | TRBV5-1 | NA | ASSPGDRSSYEQY
TRBJ1-2 | NA | TRBV7-9 | few | ASSSYGGGYT